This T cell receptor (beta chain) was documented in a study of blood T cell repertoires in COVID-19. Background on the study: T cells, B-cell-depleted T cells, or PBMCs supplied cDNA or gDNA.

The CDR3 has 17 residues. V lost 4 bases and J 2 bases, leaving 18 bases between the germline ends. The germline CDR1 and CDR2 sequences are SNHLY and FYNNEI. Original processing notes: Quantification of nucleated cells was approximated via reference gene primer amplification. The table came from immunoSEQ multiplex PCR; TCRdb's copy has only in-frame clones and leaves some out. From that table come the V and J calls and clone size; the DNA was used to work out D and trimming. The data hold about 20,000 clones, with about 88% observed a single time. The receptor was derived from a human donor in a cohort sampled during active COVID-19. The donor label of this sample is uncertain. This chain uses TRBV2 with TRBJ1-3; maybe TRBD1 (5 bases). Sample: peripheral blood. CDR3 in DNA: TGTGCCAGCAGTGCTTCGGGGACTGGGACCACTGGAAACACCATATATTTT. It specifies CASSASGTGTTGNTIYF.